These T cell receptor beta chains were read from a single sample in a study of response to subunit inactivated influenza vaccine. TCRdb reanalysed the RT-PCR reads using MiXCR and keeps one entry per CDR3 protein. The sample lists roughly 780,000 distinct CDR3 sequences, roughly 20% occurring once. Specimen: PBMCs from blood, collected about 5 days after vaccination. These receptors came from a man aged 50-59 years who received an inactivated influenza vaccine. The CDR3 runs from the conserved cysteine through the conserved F or W. D genes are given only for firm matches. Expanded clones are given a class, and other clones once, few, many or no size at all.

v_gene	d_gene	j_gene	abundance	len	CDR3nt	CDR3aa
TRBV6-2/TRBV6-3	TRBD2	TRBJ2-5	.	15	TGTGCCAGCAGTCACCGACTAGCGGGGATGGAGACCCAGTACTTC	CASSHRLAGMETQYF
TRBV7-9	TRBD2	TRBJ2-7	few	14	TGTGCCAGCAGCTTAGGTTGGGGGGGCTACGAGCAGTACTTC	CASSLGWGGYEQYF
TRBV20-1	.	TRBJ2-7	few	14	TGCAGTGTTAATGCGCAGTCGAGCTCCTACGAGCAGTACTTC	CSVNAQSSSYEQYF
TRBV28	.	TRBJ1-4	.	15	TGTGCCAGCAGTTTTAGGGGCTCGATTTGGGAAAAACTGTTTTTT	CASSFRGSIWEKLFF
TRBV19	.	TRBJ2-7	few	15	TGTGCCAGTAGTATAGGACTACGCCTATCCTACGAGCAGTACTTC	CASSIGLRLSYEQYF
TRBV29-1	.	TRBJ2-1	.	12	TGCAGCGTTGATCGCGTATTCAATGAGCAGTTCTTC	CSVDRVFNEQFF
TRBV18	TRBD1	TRBJ2-7	.	13	TGTGCCAGCTCACCCCTGACAGGGAGCGAGCAGTACTTC	CASSPLTGSEQYF
TRBV10-3	.	TRBJ1-2	.	14	TGTGCCATCAGTGGACTTGAGCAGGGCTATGGCTACACCTTC	CAISGLEQGYGYTF
TRBV20-1	.	TRBJ2-3	.	15	TGCAGTGCTAGATTAGCGGAGGCGTACACAGATACGCAGTATTTT	CSARLAEAYTDTQYF
TRBV20-1	TRBD1	TRBJ2-3	many	15	TGCAGTGCTAGCCCCGGGACAGGGCTCACAGATACGCAGTATTTT	CSASPGTGLTDTQYF
TRBV20-1	.	TRBJ2-5	.	13	TGCAGTGCCCTCCCCCCCAGCGGAGAGACCCAGTACTTC	CSALPPSGETQYF
TRBV20-1	TRBD2	TRBJ2-3	.	15	TGCAGTGCCGGCCACTGGCGGGGGGAGGCAGATACGCAGTATTTT	CSAGHWRGEADTQYF
TRBV4-3	TRBD2	TRBJ2-3	few	16	TGCGCCAGCAGCCAAGTGACGGGGGGGCGGCCAGATACGCAGTATTTT	CASSQVTGGRPDTQYF
TRBV6-5	TRBD1	TRBJ1-2	many	15	TGTGCCAGCAGTTACACCGGGACAGGGAGGGCTGGCTACACCTTC	CASSYTGTGRAGYTF
TRBV29-1	.	TRBJ2-2	few	15	TGCAGCGTGGGGAAGGGGACTTCAGGCACCGGGGAGCTGTTTTTT	CSVGKGTSGTGELFF
TRBV7-9	TRBD1	TRBJ2-1	.	13	TGTGCCAGCAGCAAGACAGGGGTGAATGAGCAGTTCTTC	CASSKTGVNEQFF
TRBV7-2	.	TRBJ2-5	.	14	TGTGCCAGCAGCTTAGATGGAGGGGGGCAGACCCAGTACTTC	CASSLDGGGQTQYF
TRBV12-3/TRBV12-4	.	TRBJ1-2	few	13	TGTGCCAGCAGTCTGGCCAGGGCCTATGGCTACACCTTC	CASSLARAYGYTF
TRBV20-1	TRBD2	TRBJ2-2	.	13	TGCAGTGCTAGAGATAGCGGGCCCGGGGAGCTGTTTTTT	CSARDSGPGELFF
TRBV7-9	.	TRBJ2-5	.	12	TGTGCCAGCAGCTTCGGCCGGGACACCCAGTACTTC	CASSFGRDTQYF
TRBV5-1	.	TRBJ2-2	.	15	TGCGCCAGCAGCTTAGAGAGGGTAGACACCGGGGAGCTGTTTTTT	CASSLERVDTGELFF
TRBV12-3/TRBV12-4	.	TRBJ2-1	few	13	TGTGCCAGTAGTTTATTCAAGGGAAATGAGCAGTTCTTC	CASSLFKGNEQFF
TRBV9	.	TRBJ1-1	.	13	TGTGCCAGCAGCGTCCAAGGAGAGGGTCTAGCTTTCTTT	CASSVQGEGLAFF
TRBV7-2	.	TRBJ1-1	few	14	TGTGCCAGCAGCTTAAGACGGTGGGACACTGAAGCTTTCTTT	CASSLRRWDTEAFF
TRBV6-1	.	TRBJ2-1	.	15	TGTGCCAGCAGTAACGCCGGGACGGCCTACAATGAGCAGTTCTTC	CASSNAGTAYNEQFF
TRBV11-2	.	TRBJ1-1	.	14	TGTGCCAGCAGCCGGGACATAAAAAACACTGAAGCTTTCTTT	CASSRDIKNTEAFF
TRBV7-9	.	TRBJ2-1	.	13	TGTGCCAGCAGGAAGGACAGCTACAATGAGCAGTTCTTC	CASRKDSYNEQFF
TRBV12-3/TRBV12-4	TRBD1	TRBJ1-5	many	14	TGTGCCAGCAGTTTACAGGGGGCCGGTCAGCCCCAGCATTTT	CASSLQGAGQPQHF
TRBV7-6	TRBD2	TRBJ2-2	once	16	TGTGCCAGCAGCCCTCTAGCGGGATTGAACACCGGGGAGCTGTTTTTT	CASSPLAGLNTGELFF
TRBV27	.	TRBJ2-1	.	12	TGTGCCAGCAGTTTATCTGGGAGGAGCCAGTTCTTC	CASSLSGRSQFF
TRBV29-1	.	TRBJ2-1	.	13	TGCAGCGTTAATACGCCTTCCTACAATGAGCAGTTCTTC	CSVNTPSYNEQFF
TRBV12-3/TRBV12-4	TRBD1	TRBJ2-7	many	12	TGTGCCAGCAGTTCCGAGACAGGGGAACAGTACTTC	CASSSETGEQYF
TRBV4-3	.	TRBJ2-7	.	15	TGCGCCAGCAGCCAAGATTCACAGGGATTTTACGAGCAGTACTTC	CASSQDSQGFYEQYF
TRBV27	.	TRBJ2-6	.	18	TGTGCCAGCAGGGACCCCGCAGCCACGATGTCTGGGGCCAACGTCCTGACTTTC	CASRDPAATMSGANVLTF
TRBV6-1	.	TRBJ2-1	few	14	TGTGCCAGCAGCCTTAACCCCCGTCTTGGTGAGCAGTTCTTC	CASSLNPRLGEQFF
TRBV20-1	TRBD2	TRBJ2-3	.	15	TGCAGTGCTAGAGACGGTAGCGGGGGGAATAGTTTGCAGTATTTT	CSARDGSGGNSLQYF
TRBV5-5	.	TRBJ2-2	.	15	TGTGCCAGCAGCTTGGCGTCGGTTTCTCACGGGGAGCTGTTTTTT	CASSLASVSHGELFF
TRBV20-1	.	TRBJ1-3	few	13	TGCAGTGCTAGATCGGCAGCCGGAAACACCATATATTTT	CSARSAAGNTIYF
TRBV12-3/TRBV12-4	TRBD2	TRBJ2-7	.	14	TGTGCCAGCAGTTCCGGGACTAGCGGCAACGAGCAGTACTTC	CASSSGTSGNEQYF
TRBV12-3/TRBV12-4	.	TRBJ2-2	.	14	TGTGCCAGCAGTTCAGGGGTCGGCACCGGGGAGCTGTTTTTT	CASSSGVGTGELFF
TRBV29-1	.	TRBJ2-5	many	12	TGCAGCGGGGGCGGGGCCCAAGAGACCCAGTACTTC	CSGGGAQETQYF
TRBV6-5	TRBD2	TRBJ2-1	.	16	TGTGCCAGCAGTTCACTAGCGGGAGGGCCTCGTGGTGAGCAGTTCTTC	CASSSLAGGPRGEQFF
TRBV6-6	.	TRBJ2-3	.	13	TGTGCCAGCAATGGGCTGCCGGCGGGTACGCAGTATTTT	CASNGLPAGTQYF
TRBV28	TRBD1	TRBJ2-3	few	17	TGTGCCAGCAGTTCCCTATTAAGGGGGCGCGGCACAGATACGCAGTATTTT	CASSSLLRGRGTDTQYF
TRBV7-2	TRBD2	TRBJ2-7	.	15	TGTGCCAGCAGCCTGGGACTAGCGGGGGACCACGAGCAGTACTTC	CASSLGLAGDHEQYF
TRBV11-2	.	TRBJ2-3	.	14	TGTGCCAGCAGTTTCTGGGGGATTACAGATACGCAGTATTTT	CASSFWGITDTQYF
TRBV5-1	.	TRBJ1-6	.	15	TGCGCCAGCAGCTTGGCCCCGGGGGCGGATTCACCCCTCCACTTT	CASSLAPGADSPLHF
TRBV4-2	.	TRBJ1-3	once	15	TGTGCCAGCAGCCCCGTTCAGAGCTCTGGAAACACCATATCTTTT	CASSPVQSSGNTISF
TRBV27	.	TRBJ2-2	.	15	TGTGCCAGCAGTTTACTAGTAGCGAACACCGGGGAGCTGTTTTTT	CASSLLVANTGELFF
TRBV5-6	TRBD2	TRBJ2-3	.	14	TGTGCCAGCAGCCAATGGACTAGCGGAGAGACGCAGTATTTT	CASSQWTSGETQYF
TRBV20-1	TRBD1	TRBJ1-6	few	15	TGCAGTGCTTTCCCCCAGGGGGGACCAAATTCACCCCTCCACTTT	CSAFPQGGPNSPLHF
TRBV9	TRBD2	TRBJ2-1	.	16	TGTGCCAGCAGCGCATTACCTAGCGGGGATTACAATGAGCAGTTCTTC	CASSALPSGDYNEQFF
TRBV6-5	TRBD1	TRBJ2-5	few	12	TGTGCCACCGGGACAGGGCAAGAGACCCAGTACTTC	CATGTGQETQYF
TRBV21-1	.	TRBJ2-1	few	16	TGTGCCAGCAGCAAAGCTCACCCGAGCTCCTACAATGAGCAGTTCTTC	CASSKAHPSSYNEQFF
TRBV9	.	TRBJ2-5	few	15	TGTGCCAGCAGCGGAGGGACCCGTACCTGGGAGACCCAGTACTTC	CASSGGTRTWETQYF
TRBV15	TRBD2	TRBJ2-3	.	17	TGTGCCACCAGCAGAGATAATAGCGGGGGGGGCACAGATACGCAGTATTTT	CATSRDNSGGGTDTQYF
TRBV9	.	TRBJ2-2	many	16	TGTGCCAGCAGCGTAACGTTGAAGGGTGGGACCGGGGAGCTGTTTTTT	CASSVTLKGGTGELFF
TRBV20-1	TRBD1	TRBJ1-2	.	15	TGCAGTGCACTTCACAGGGGGCCTCAATACTATGGCTACACCTTC	CSALHRGPQYYGYTF
TRBV5-1	TRBD2	TRBJ2-3	.	17	TGCGCCAGCACCGGGGGGGGTACGTTCGAAGGCACAGATACGCAGTATTTT	CASTGGGTFEGTDTQYF